The clone carrying this TCR beta chain has more than one count but fewer than ten. What it recognizes is unknown. The data originate from a study of identical twins. The V and J ends lost 9 bases and 4 bases, in that order; junction bases with no gene match: 6. CDR1 and CDR2 from the germline V gene are KGHDR and SFDVKD. The CDR3 runs to 13 residues. Study-wide points: Memory repertoires lacked the insertion deficit that abundant cord blood beta clonotypes showed.

TCRdb reprocessed the 5' RACE reads with MiXCR, giving one entry per CDR3 protein. The sample has more than 1.5 million distinct CDR3 sequences, less than 40% seen once. The sample comprised cord blood. The clonotype originates from a newborn girl in good health. The J gene is TRBJ2-3, the V gene TRBV24-1, with TRBD1 identical over 7 bases. Here the CDR3 DNA reads TGTGCCACCTCAGAGGGGGCCTCAGATACGCAGTATTTT. Its translation is CATSEGASDTQYF.